This T cell receptor beta chain was sequenced in a study of blood T cell repertoires in COVID-19. Across the study: Spain, Italy and the United States supplied samples that represented acute and convalescent COVID-19.

The assay was immunoSEQ multiplex PCR, and TCRdb's table has in-frame clones only and misses some. The sample consists of about 190,000 clones, approximately 90% of them appearing once. Trimming shortened V by 1 base and J by 0 bases, and 16 bases separated the two germline ends. This CDR3 spans 18 amino acids. CDR1 is SGHAT and CDR2 is FQNNGV in the germline V gene. This TCR was sampled from a woman between 40 and 55 years old who had recovered from COVID-19. This chain joins TRBV11-2 and TRBJ2-4; the D is unclear. The specimen sequenced was peripheral blood. CDR3 protein: CASSLGQQSSKAKNIQYF. CDR3 sequence (DNA): TGTGCCAGCAGCTTAGGACAACAGAGTTCGAAAGCCAAAAACATTCAGTACTTC.